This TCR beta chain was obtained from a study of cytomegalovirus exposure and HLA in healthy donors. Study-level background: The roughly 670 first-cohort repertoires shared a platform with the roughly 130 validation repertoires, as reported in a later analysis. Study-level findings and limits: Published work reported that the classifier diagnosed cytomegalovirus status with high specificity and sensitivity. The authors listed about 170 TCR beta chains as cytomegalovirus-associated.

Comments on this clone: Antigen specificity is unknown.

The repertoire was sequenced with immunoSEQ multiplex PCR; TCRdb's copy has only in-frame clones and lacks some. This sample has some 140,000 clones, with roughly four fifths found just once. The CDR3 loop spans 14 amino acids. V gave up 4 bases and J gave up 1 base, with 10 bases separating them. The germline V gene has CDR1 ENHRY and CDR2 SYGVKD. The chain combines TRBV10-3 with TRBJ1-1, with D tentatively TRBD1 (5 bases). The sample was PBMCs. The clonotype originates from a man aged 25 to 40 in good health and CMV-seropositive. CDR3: CAISATDRNTEAFF. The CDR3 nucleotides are TGTGCCATCAGTGCGACAGACAGGAACACTGAAGCTTTCTTT.